The T cell receptor (beta chain) under discussion was sequenced for a study of T-cell reconstitution after alpha-beta-depleted transplantation in children. Unique molecular identifiers were incorporated during preparation of the TCRbeta library. One entry per CDR3 protein, called by TCRdb with MiXCR from the PCR reads. Of about 640,000 distinct CDR3 sequences in the sample, around 13% are singletons; the top ten hold 2% to 2.5%. Study conclusions and caveats: Surviving recipient T cells and thymic progenitors produced the high day-60 TCRbeta diversity seen in some patients.

The ends were cut back, 5 bases at V and 5 bases at J, with 22 bases in the middle. Germline V gene sequence: CDR1 MDHEN, CDR2 SYDVKM. The CDR3 has 16 residues. About this clonotype: Its specificity is unknown.

Sample: PBMCs, mostly from graft donor cells, taken 360 days after TCRalphabeta/CD19-depleted stem cell transplant. The genes are TRBV28 and TRBJ2-7, with a possible D match to TRBD1 (6 bases). This clonotype originated in a male patient younger than 18 who had a stem cell transplant for acute myeloid leukemia, so the T cells may come from the graft donor. The CDR3 nucleotides are TGTGCCAGCAGTCCAACCACAGGGCTATCGATGAACGAGCAGTACTTC. Encoded protein: CASSPTTGLSMNEQYF. Full variable domain (missing parts from reference TRBV28 and TRBJ2-7): DVKVTQSSRYLVKRTGEKVFLECVQDMDHENMFWYRQDPGLGLRLIYFSYDVKMKEKGDIPEGYSVSREKKERFSLILESASTNQTSMYLCASSPTTGLSMNEQYFGPGTRLTVT.